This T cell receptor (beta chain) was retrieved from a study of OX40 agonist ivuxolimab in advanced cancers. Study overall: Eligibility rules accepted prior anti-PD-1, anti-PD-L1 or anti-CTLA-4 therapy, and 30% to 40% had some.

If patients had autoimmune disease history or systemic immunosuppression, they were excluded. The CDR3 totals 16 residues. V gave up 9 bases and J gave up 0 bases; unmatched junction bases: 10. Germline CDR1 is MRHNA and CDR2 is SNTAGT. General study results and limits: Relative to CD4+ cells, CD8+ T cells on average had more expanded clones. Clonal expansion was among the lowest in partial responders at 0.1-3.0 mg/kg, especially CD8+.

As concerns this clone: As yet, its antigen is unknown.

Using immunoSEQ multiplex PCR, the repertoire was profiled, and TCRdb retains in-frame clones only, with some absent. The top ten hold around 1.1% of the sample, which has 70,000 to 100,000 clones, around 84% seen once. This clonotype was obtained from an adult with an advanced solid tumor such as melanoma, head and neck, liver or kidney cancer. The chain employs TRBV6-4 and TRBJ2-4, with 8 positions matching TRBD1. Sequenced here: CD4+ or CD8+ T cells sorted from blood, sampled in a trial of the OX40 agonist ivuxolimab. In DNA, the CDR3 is TGTGCCAGGGTTTCCAGGGACAGGCTAGCCAAAAACATTCAGTACTTC. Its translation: CARVSRDRLAKNIQYF.